This T cell receptor (beta chain) was recovered during a study of T cell clonotyping in hematopoietic cell transplantation. A word on this clone: Other DNA sequences in this sample translate to the same CDR3.

TCRdb keeps only in-frame clones here, not all; method: immunoSEQ multiplex PCR. The sample has approximately 41,000 clones; nearly 97% are singletons. The trim removed 6 bases at V and 4 bases at J, leaving 2 bases unmatched. CDR1 and CDR2 from the germline V gene are MNHNS and SASEGT. The CDR3 runs 14 residues. V is TRBV6-1 and J is TRBJ2-6; 8 nucleotides agree with TRBD1. This receptor was obtained from a young man in good health. Some clones in this sample may be carry-over from other donors' samples. What was sequenced was peripheral blood mononuclear cells. The CDR3 DNA sequence: TGTGCCAGCAGGACAGGGGCAGGGGCCAACGTCCTGACTTTC. Translating it yields CASRTGAGANVLTF.